This T cell receptor beta chain was identified in a study of T cells after posttransplantation cyclophosphamide. This CDR3 is built from 14 residues. V dropped 5 bases and J dropped 4; count of bases not matched to a gene: 6. The germline gives CDR1 SNHLY, CDR2 FYNNEI. Study-level points and caveats: Donor CD8+ memory clones often dominated recipient blood repertoires at later times. Blood and skin or GI T cell repertoires showed limited TRB overlap. Recipient CMV seropositivity and CMV reactivation strongly tracked TRB clonality.

This clone occurred many times. Its antigen remains unidentified. Assay used: immunoSEQ multiplex PCR; TCRdb lists only in-frame clones, some missing. Observed in the sample are roughly 41,000 clones, none of them singletons. The rearrangement links TRBV2 to TRBJ2-5; 8 bases align to TRBD1. Material: PBMCs. The clonotype was recovered from a man younger than 45 in good health and a related stem cell transplant donor. The CDR3 spells CASSSQGAIETQYF. CDR3 DNA sequence: TGTGCCAGCAGTTCGCAGGGGGCCATAGAGACCCAGTACTTC.